This TCR beta chain appears in the sequencing data of a study of T cells in Graves' hyperthyroidism and ophthalmopathy. Study information: At initial diagnosis, before any treatment had begun, peripheral blood was obtained.

In making diagnoses, clinical symptoms, serum thyroxine and TRAb, thyroid ultrasound and orbital computed tomography were all used. Study observations and caveats: Stable hyperthyroidism was separated from ophthalmopathy by a model based on 13 V-J features.

V shed 3 bases and J shed 0 bases, with 11 bases lying between them. The CDR3 is 15 residues long. The germline V gene has CDR1 KGHSH and CDR2 LQKENI. Comments on this clonotype: What it binds is not known. Since a much larger clone is just one base distant, this may be a read error.

From RNA transcripts, TCR beta CDR3 regions were amplified. First-round RT-PCR of the TCR CDR3 relied on the HTBI primer set. MiXCR was run by TCRdb on the multiplex PCR reads, yielding one entry per CDR3 protein. This table has hundreds of thousands of distinct CDR3 sequences, about 20% appearing once. The material sequenced was blood. The clonotype was recovered from a man aged 35 to 55 with Graves' ophthalmopathy. The gene calls are TRBV18 and TRBJ1-1; D is unclear. Here the CDR3 reads CASSPTSMMNTEAFF. The DNA of the CDR3 is TGTGCCAGCTCACCGACCAGTATGATGAACACTGAAGCTTTCTTT.